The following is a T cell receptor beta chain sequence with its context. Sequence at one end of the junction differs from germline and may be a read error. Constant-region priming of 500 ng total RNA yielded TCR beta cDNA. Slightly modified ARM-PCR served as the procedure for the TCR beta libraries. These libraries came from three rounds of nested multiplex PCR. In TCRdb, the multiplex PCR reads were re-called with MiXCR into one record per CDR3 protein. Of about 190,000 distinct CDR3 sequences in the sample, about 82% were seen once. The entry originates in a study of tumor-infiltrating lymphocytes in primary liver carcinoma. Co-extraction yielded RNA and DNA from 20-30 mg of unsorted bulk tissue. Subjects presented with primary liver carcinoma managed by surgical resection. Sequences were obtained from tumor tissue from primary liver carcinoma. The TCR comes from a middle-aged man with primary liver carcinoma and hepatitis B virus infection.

The CDR3 protein is CPSSQETLVDEQYF. DNA for the CDR3: TGCCCCAGCAGCCAAGAGACCCTTGTTGACGAGCAGTACTTC. The J gene is TRBJ2-7, the V gene TRBV4-1; D is unresolved. Germline CDR1 and CDR2: MGHRA and YSYEKL. This CDR3 has 14 amino acids.